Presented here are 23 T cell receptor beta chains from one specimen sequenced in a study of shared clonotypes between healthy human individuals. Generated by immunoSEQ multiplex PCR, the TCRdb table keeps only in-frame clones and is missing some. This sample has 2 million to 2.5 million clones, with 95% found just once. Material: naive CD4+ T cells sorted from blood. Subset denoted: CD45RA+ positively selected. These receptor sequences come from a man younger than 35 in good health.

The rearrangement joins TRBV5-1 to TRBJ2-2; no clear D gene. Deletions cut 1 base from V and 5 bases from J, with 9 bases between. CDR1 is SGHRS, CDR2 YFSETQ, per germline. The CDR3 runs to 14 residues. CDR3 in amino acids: CASSLRSETGELFF. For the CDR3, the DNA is TGCGCCAGCAGCTTGAGGTCAGAGACCGGGGAGCTGTTTTTT.

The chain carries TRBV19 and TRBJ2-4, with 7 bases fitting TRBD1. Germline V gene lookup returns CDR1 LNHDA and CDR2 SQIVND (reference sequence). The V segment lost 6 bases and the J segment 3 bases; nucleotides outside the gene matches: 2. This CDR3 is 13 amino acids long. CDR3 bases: TGTGCCAGTAGAAACAGGGGCAAAAACATTCAGTACTTC. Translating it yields CASRNRGKNIQYF.

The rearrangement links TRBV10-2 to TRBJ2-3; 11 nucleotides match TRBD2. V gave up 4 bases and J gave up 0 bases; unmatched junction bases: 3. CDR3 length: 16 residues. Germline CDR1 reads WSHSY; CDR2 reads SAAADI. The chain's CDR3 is CASSATSGTSTDTQYF. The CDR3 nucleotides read TGCGCCAGCAGTGCGACTAGCGGGACTAGCACAGATACGCAGTATTTT.

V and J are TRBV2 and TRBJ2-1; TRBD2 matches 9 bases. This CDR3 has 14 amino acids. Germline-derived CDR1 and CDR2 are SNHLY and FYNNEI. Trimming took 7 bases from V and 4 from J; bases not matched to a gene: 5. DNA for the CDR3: TGTGCCAGCAATCAACTAGCGGGTTACAATGAGCAGTTCTTC. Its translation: CASNQLAGYNEQFF.

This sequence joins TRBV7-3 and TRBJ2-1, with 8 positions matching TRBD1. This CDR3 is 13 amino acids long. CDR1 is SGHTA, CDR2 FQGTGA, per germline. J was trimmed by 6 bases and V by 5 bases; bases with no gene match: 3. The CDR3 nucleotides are TGTGCCAGCAGCAAGGACAGGGCCAATGAGCAGTTCTTC. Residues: CASSKDRANEQFF. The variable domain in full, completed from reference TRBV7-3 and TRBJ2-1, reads GAGVSQTPSNKVTEKGKYVELRCDPISGHTALYWYRQSLGQGPEFLIYFQGTGAADDSGLPNDRFFAVRPEGSVSTLKIQRTERGDSAVYLCASSKDRANEQFFGPGTRLTVL.

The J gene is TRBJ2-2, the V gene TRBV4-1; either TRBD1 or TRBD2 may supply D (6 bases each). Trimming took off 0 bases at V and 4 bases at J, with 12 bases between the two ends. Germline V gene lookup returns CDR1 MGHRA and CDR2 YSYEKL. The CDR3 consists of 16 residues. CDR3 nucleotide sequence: TGCGCCAGCAGCCAAGAACCGGGGGCGGGCACCGGGGAGCTGTTTTTT. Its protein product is CASSQEPGAGTGELFF.

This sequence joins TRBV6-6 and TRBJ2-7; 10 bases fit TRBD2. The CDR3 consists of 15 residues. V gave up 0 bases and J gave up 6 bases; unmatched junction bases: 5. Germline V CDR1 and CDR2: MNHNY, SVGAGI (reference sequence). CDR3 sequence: CASSYSPLAGSEQYF. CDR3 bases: TGTGCCAGCAGTTACTCCCCACTAGCGGGGAGCGAGCAGTACTTC.

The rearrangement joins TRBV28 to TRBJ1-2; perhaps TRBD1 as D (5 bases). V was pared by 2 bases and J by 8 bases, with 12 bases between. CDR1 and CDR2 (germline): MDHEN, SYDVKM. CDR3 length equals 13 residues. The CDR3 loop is CASSLGGRKGYTF. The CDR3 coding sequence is TGTGCCAGCAGTTTAGGGGGGAGAAAGGGCTACACCTTC.

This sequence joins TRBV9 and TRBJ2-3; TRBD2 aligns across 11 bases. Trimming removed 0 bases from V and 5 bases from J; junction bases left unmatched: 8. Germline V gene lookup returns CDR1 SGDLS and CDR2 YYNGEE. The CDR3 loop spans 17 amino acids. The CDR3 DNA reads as TGTGCCAGCAGCGTAGTTGATAGCGGGGGGGCAGGAGATACGCAGTATTTT. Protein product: CASSVVDSGGAGDTQYF. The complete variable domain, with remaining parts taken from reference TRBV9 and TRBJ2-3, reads DSGVTQTPKHLITATGQRVTLRCSPRSGDLSVYWYQQSLDQGLQFLIQYYNGEERAKGNILERFSAQQFPDLHSELNLSSLELGDSALYFCASSVVDSGGAGDTQYFGPGTRLTVL.

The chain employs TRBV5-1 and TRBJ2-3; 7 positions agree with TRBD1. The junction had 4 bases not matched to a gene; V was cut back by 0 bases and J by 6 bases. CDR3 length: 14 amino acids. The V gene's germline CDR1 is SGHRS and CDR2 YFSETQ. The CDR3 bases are TGCGCCAGCAGCTTGGGACAGGGTGGGGATACGCAGTATTTT. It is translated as CASSLGQGGDTQYF.

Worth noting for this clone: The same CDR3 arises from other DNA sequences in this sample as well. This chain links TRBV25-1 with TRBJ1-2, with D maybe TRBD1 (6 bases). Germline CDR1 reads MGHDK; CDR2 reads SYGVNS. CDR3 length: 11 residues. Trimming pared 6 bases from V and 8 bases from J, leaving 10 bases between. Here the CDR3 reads CASRGAGGYTF. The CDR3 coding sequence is TGTGCCAGCAGGGGGGCAGGGGGCTACACCTTC.

CDR3 nucleotides: TGTGCCAGCAGTGACGATTCCCTCGGGAGCACTGAAGCTTTCTTT. Translated, it gives CASSDDSLGSTEAFF. V gene TRBV2 combines with J gene TRBJ1-1, with unresolved D. This CDR3 comprises 15 residues. Trimming removed 3 bases at V and 4 bases at J, with 15 bases between. The germline gives CDR1 SNHLY, CDR2 FYNNEI.

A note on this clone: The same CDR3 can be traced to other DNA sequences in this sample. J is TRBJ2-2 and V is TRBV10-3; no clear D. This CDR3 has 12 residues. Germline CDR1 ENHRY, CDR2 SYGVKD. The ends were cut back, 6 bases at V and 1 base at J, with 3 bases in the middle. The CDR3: CAISGNTGELFF. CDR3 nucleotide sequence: TGTGCCATCAGCGGGAACACCGGGGAGCTGTTTTTT.

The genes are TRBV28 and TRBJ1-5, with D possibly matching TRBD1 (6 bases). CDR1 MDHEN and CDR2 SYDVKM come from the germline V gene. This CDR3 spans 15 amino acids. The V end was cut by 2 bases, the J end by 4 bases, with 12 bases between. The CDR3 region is CASSLPLGGNQPQHF. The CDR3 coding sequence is TGTGCCAGCAGTTTACCCTTAGGGGGAAATCAGCCCCAGCATTTT.

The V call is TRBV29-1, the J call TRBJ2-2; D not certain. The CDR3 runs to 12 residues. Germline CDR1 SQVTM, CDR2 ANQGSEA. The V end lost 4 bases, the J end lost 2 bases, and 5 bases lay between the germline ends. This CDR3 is CSVGFNTGELFF. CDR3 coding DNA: TGCAGCGTTGGGTTTAACACCGGGGAGCTGTTTTTT.

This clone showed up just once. For the CDR3, the DNA is TGTGCCAGCAGACCCGGACAGGTAGCGTACGAGCAGTACTTC. Translating it yields CASRPGQVAYEQYF. The chain carries TRBV27 and TRBJ2-7; TRBD1 matches at 7 bases. The CDR3 runs 14 residues. CDR1 and CDR2 from the germline V gene are MNHEY and SMNVEV (reference sequence). V was pared by 6 bases and J by 4 bases, with 9 bases of the junction left unmatched.

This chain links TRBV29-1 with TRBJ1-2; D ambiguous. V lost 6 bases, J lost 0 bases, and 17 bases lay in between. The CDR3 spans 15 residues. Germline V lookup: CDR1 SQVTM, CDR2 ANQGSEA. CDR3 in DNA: TGCAGCGTCCAATCCTTTGACAACTCTAACTATGGCTACACCTTC. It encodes CSVQSFDNSNYGYTF.

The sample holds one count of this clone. The CDR3 region has the DNA TGTGCCAGCAGCCGAGGGGGGTCTAGCACAGATACGCAGTATTTT. Translation gives CASSRGGSSTDTQYF. The chain employs TRBV11-3 and TRBJ2-3; possibly TRBD1 or TRBD2 for D (6 bases each). Looked up from germline, CDR1 is SGHNT and CDR2 is YENEEA. The V end lost 5 bases, the J end lost 0 bases, and 12 bases lay between the germline ends. This CDR3 comprises 15 residues.

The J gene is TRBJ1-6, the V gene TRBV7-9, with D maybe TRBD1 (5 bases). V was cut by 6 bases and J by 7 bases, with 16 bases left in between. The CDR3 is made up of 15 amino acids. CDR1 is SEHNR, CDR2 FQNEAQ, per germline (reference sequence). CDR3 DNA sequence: TGTGCCAGCAGTCCCCGAGAGTGGGGCAATTCACCCCTCCACTTT. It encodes CASSPREWGNSPLHF.

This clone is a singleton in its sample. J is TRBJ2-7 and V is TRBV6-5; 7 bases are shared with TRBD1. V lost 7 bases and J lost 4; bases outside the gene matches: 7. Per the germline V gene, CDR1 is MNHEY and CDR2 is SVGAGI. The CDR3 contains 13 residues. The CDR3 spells CASKGQPYYEQYF. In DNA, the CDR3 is TGTGCCAGCAAGGGACAGCCTTATTACGAGCAGTACTTC.

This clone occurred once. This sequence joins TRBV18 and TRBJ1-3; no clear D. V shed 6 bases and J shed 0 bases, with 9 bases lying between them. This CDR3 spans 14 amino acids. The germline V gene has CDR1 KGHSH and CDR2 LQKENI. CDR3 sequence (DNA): TGTGCCAGCTCTCCTAATGGCTCTGGAAACACCATATATTTT. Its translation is CASSPNGSGNTIYF. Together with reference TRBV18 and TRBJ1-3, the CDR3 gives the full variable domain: NAGVMQNPRHLVRRRGQEARLRCSPMKGHSHVYWYRQLPEEGLKFMVYLQKENIIDESGMPKERFSAEFPKEGPSILRIQQVVRGDSAAYFCASSPNGSGNTIYFGEGSWLTVV.

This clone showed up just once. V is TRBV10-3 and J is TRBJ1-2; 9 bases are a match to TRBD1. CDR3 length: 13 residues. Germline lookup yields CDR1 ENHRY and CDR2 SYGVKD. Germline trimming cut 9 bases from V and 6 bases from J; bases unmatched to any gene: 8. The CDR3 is CAIPGQGSDGYTF. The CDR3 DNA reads TGTGCCATTCCGGGACAGGGATCAGATGGCTACACCTTC.

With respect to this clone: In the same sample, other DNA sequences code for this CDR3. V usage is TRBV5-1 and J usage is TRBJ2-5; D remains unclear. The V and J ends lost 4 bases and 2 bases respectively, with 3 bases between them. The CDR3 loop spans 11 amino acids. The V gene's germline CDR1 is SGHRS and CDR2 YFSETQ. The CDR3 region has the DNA TGCGCCAGCAGCCCACAAGAGACCCAGTACTTC. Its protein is CASSPQETQYF.